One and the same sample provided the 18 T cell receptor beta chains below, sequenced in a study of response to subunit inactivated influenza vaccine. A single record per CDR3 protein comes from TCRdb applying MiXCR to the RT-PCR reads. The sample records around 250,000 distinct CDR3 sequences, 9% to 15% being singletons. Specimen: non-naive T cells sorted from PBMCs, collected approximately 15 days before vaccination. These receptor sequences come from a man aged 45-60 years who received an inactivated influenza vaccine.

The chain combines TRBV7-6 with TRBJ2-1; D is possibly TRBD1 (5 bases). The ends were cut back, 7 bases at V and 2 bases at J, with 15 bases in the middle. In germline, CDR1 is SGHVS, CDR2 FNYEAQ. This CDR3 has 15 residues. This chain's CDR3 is CASTPGYETYNEQFF. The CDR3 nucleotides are TGTGCCAGCACCCCAGGGTACGAAACCTACAATGAGCAGTTCTTC.

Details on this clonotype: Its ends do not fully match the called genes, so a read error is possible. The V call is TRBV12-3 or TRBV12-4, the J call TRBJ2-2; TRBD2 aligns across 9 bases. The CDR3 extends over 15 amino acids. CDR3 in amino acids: CASSLASGNSGELFF. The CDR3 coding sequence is TGTGCCAGCAGTTTGGCTAGCGGGAACTCCGGGGAGCTGTTTTTT.

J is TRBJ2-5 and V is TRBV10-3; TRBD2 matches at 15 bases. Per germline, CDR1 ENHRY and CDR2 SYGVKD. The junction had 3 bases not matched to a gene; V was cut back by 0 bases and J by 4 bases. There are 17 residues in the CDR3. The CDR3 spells CAISESVGLAGGETQYF. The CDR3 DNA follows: TGTGCCATCAGTGAGTCGGTGGGACTAGCGGGAGGAGAGACCCAGTACTTC.

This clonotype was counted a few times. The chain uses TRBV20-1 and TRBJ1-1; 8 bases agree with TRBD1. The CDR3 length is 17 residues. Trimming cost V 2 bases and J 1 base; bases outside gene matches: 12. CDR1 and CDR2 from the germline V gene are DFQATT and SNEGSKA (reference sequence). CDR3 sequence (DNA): TGCAGTGCTAGAACGAACAGCGGGACAGGCCCGAACACTGAAGCTTTCTTT. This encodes CSARTNSGTGPNTEAFF.

This CDR3 is CASSLADRAGGYTF. The CDR3 DNA sequence: TGCGCCAGCAGCTTGGCGGACAGGGCGGGTGGCTACACCTTC. The genes are TRBV5-1 and TRBJ1-2, with 8 bases fitting TRBD1. Germline assignment: CDR1 SGHRS and CDR2 YFSETQ. This CDR3 has 14 residues. V lost 0 bases to trimming and J lost 7 bases; unmatched junction nucleotides: 5.

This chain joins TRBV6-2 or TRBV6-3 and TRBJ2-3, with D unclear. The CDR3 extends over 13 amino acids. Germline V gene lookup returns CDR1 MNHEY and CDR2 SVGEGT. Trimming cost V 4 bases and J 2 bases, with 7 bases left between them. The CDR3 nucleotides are TGTGCCAGCAGTTCCCTGTCCACAGATACGCAGTATTTT. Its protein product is CASSSLSTDTQYF.

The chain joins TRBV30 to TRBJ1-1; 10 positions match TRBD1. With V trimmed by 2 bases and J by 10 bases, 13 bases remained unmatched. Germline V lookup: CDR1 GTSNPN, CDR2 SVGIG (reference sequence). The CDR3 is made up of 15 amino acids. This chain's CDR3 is CAWSPKVGQGIRAFF. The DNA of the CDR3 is TGTGCCTGGAGTCCAAAAGTGGGACAGGGGATTCGAGCTTTCTTT.

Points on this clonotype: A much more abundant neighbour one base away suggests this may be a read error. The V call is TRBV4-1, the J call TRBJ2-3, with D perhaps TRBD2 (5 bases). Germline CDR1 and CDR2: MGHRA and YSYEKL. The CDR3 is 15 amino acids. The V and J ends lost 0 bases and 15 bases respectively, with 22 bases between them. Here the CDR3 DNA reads TGCGCCAGCAGCCAAGAGGCGACTACCCCAAGGGAGCACTATTTT. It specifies CASSQEATTPREHYF.

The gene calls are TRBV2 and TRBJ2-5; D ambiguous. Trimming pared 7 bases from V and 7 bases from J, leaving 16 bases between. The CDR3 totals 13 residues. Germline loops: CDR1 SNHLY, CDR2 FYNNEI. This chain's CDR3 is CASNRAEVGTQYF. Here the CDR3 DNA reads TGTGCCAGCAATCGGGCAGAGGTCGGGACCCAGTACTTC. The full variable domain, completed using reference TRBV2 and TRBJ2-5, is EPEVTQTPSHQVTQMGQEVILRCVPISNHLYFYWYRQILGQKVEFLVSFYNNEISEKSEIFDDQFSVERPDGSNFTLKIRSTKLEDSAMYFCASNRAEVGTQYFGPGTRLLVL.

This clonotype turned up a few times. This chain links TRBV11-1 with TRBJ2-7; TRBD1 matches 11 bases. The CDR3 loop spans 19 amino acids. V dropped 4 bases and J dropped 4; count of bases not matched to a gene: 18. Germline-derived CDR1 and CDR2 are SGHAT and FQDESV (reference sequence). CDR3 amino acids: CASSSPGTKDRGRGYEQYF. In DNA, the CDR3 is TGTGCCAGCAGCTCCCCGGGAACAAAGGACAGGGGGCGAGGGTACGAGCAGTACTTC.

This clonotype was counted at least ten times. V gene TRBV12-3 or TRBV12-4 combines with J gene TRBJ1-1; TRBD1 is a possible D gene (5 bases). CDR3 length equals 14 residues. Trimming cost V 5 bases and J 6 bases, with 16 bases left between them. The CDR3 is CASSQTGGHAEAFF. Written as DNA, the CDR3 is TGTGCCAGCAGTCAAACGGGAGGACACGCTGAAGCTTTCTTT.

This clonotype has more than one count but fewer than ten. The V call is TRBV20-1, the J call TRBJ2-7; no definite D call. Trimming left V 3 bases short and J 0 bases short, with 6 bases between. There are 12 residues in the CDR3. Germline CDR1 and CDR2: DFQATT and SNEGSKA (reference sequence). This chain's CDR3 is CSASKSSYEQYF. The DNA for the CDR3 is TGCAGTGCTAGTAAGAGCTCCTACGAGCAGTACTTC.

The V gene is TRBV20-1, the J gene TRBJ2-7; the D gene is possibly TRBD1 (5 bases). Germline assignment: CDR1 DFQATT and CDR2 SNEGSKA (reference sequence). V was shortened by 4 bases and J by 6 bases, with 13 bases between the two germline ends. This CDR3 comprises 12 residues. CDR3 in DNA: TGCAGTGCTATCCCCAGGGCAACCGAGCAGTACTTC. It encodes CSAIPRATEQYF.

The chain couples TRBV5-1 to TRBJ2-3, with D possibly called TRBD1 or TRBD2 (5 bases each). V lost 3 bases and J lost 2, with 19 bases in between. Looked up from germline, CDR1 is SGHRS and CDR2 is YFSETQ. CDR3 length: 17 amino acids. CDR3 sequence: CASSSLGLAGTTDTQYF. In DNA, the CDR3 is TGCGCCAGCAGCTCGCTGGGGCTAGCTGGGACCACAGATACGCAGTATTTT.

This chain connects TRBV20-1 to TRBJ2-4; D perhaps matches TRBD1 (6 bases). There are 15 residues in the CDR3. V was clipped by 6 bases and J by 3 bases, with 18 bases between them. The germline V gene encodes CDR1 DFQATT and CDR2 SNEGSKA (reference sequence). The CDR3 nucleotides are TGCAGTGCCCTGGGACCAGGGGTGGTCAAAAACATTCAGTACTTC. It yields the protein CSALGPGVVKNIQYF.

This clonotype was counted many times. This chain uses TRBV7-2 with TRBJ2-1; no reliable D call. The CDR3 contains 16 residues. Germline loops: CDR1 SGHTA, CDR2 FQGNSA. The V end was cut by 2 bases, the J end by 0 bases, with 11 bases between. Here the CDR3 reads CASSLSGASSYNEQFF. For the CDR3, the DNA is TGTGCCAGCAGCTTAAGTGGCGCTAGCTCCTACAATGAGCAGTTCTTC.

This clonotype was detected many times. The CDR3 nucleotides read TGTGCCAGCAGCTTGGAGTGGTTACCGAACACTGAAGCTTTCTTT. Translated: CASSLEWLPNTEAFF. V is TRBV5-5 and J is TRBJ1-1; unclear D gene. There are 15 residues in the CDR3. With 0 bases removed from V and 1 base from J, the gap between germline ends came to 10 bases. CDR1 is SGHKS and CDR2 is YYEKEE in the germline V gene (reference sequence). The whole variable domain, filled in from reference TRBV5-5 and TRBJ1-1, reads DAGVTQSPTHLIKTRGQQVTLRCSPISGHKSVSWYQQVLGQGPQFIFQYYEKEERGRGNFPDRFSARQFPNYSSELNVNALLLGDSALYLCASSLEWLPNTEAFFGQGTRLTVV.

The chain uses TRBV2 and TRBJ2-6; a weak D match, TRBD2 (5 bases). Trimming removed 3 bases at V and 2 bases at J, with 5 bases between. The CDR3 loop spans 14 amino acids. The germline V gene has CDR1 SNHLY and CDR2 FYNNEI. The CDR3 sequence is CASSERAGANVLTF. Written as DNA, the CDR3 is TGTGCCAGCAGTGAGAGGGCTGGGGCCAACGTCCTGACTTTC.